This T cell receptor beta chain was captured by sequencing in a study of blood T cell repertoires in COVID-19. About the study: In each case, the material was cDNA or gDNA derived from T cells, B-cell-depleted T cells, or PBMCs.

The CDR3 consists of 15 residues. V gave up 1 base and J gave up 3 bases; unmatched junction bases: 2. CDR1 SEHNR and CDR2 FQNEAQ come from the germline V gene (reference sequence). Study processing details: By means of reference gene primer amplification, nucleated cell counts were estimated. Sequencing was performed with immunoSEQ multiplex PCR; in TCRdb, only in-frame clones are kept and a portion is missing. The V and J calls and the clone size are those of that table, but D and trimming were determined from the DNA. The repertoire includes 120,000 to 150,000 clones, about 80% of them detected once, and 4.8% sits in the top ten.

Material: peripheral blood. The gene calls are TRBV7-9 and TRBJ2-4; 8 bases line up with TRBD2. This sequence was found in a human donor in a cohort sampled during active COVID-19. This chain's CDR3 is CASSLVAGGKNIQYF. The CDR3 DNA follows: TGTGCCAGCAGCTTAGTGGCGGGGGGCAAAAACATTCAGTACTTC.